This is a list of T cell receptor beta chains from one sample in a study of graft-versus-host responses after intestinal transplantation. Sequenced by immunoSEQ multiplex PCR; TCRdb stores in-frame clones only, minus some. Altogether about 40,000 clones are present, less than 95% being singletons, with the ten largest covering approximately 2.3%. Source: PBMCs, taken 300 to 330 days after intestinal transplant. The receptors were gathered from a human patient who received an intestinal transplant, so some T cells may come from the graft donor. Both conserved end residues are part of each CDR3. D genes are given only for firm matches. Expanded clones are given a class, and other clones once, few, many or no size at all.

D: NA
J: TRBJ2-7
V: TRBV30
size: NA
CDR3: CAWSPRAEQYF
DNA: TGTGCCTGGAGTCCCCGTGCCGAGCAGTACTTC

D: NA
J: TRBJ2-5
V: TRBV18
size: NA
CDR3: CASSPNRETQYF
DNA: TGTGCCAGCTCACCCAACAGGGAGACCCAGTACTTC

D: TRBD1
J: TRBJ1-2
V: TRBV18
size: NA
CDR3: CASSPWGQDYGYTF
DNA: TGTGCCAGCTCACCCTGGGGACAGGACTATGGCTACACCTTC

D: TRBD1
J: TRBJ2-7
V: TRBV6-1
size: NA
CDR3: CASSDPDRDEYF
DNA: TGTGCCAGCAGTGACCCCGACAGGGATGAGTACTTC

D: NA
J: TRBJ2-7
V: TRBV10-1
size: NA
CDR3: CATGEGYEQYF
DNA: TGCGCCACCGGCGAAGGTTACGAGCAGTACTTC

D: NA
J: TRBJ2-2
V: TRBV7-2
size: NA
CDR3: CASSLNGLTGELFF
DNA: TGTGCCAGCAGCTTAAATGGATTAACCGGGGAGCTGTTTTTT

D: NA
J: TRBJ1-1
V: TRBV2
size: once
CDR3: CASRGGTEAFF
DNA: TGTGCCAGCAGAGGGGGGACTGAAGCTTTCTTT

D: TRBD1
J: TRBJ1-6
V: TRBV5-1
size: NA
CDR3: CASSAEGGQGASPLHF
DNA: TGCGCCAGCAGCGCTGAAGGGGGACAGGGGGCTTCACCCCTCCACTTT

D: NA
J: TRBJ1-3
V: TRBV28
size: few
CDR3: CASRGASGSGNTIYF
DNA: TGTGCCAGCAGAGGGGCCAGTGGCTCTGGAAACACCATATATTTT

D: NA
J: TRBJ1-2
V: TRBV27
size: NA
CDR3: CASSLTGQYGYTF
DNA: TGTGCCAGCTCCCTGACAGGACAGTATGGCTACACCTTC

D: NA
J: TRBJ2-1
V: TRBV6-5
size: NA
CDR3: CASSYSGDLLNEQFF
DNA: TGTGCCAGCAGTTACTCAGGGGATCTGCTCAATGAGCAGTTCTTC

D: NA
J: TRBJ2-7
V: TRBV2
size: NA
CDR3: CASSEGTYTYEQYF
DNA: TGTGCCAGCAGTGAAGGGACATATACCTACGAGCAGTACTTC

D: NA
J: TRBJ2-6
V: TRBV5-1
size: NA
CDR3: CASRHDGRSGANVLTF
DNA: TGCGCCAGCAGGCACGACGGTCGCTCTGGGGCCAACGTCCTGACTTTC

D: NA
J: TRBJ2-5
V: TRBV15
size: once
CDR3: CATSREPVGDGGGETQYF
DNA: TGTGCCACCAGCAGAGAGCCAGTAGGGGATGGGGGAGGAGAGACCCAGTACTTC

D: TRBD1
J: TRBJ1-6
V: TRBV29-1
size: NA
CDR3: CSVEGQGASPLHF
DNA: TGCAGCGTTGAAGGACAGGGGGCTTCACCCCTCCACTTT